The rows below give T cell receptor beta chains drawn from one sample of a study of T cell responses to AZD1222 COVID-19 vaccine. TCRdb keeps only in-frame clones here, not all; method: immunoSEQ multiplex PCR. The sample shows about 170,000 clones, just under 95% of them seen only once. The specimen comprised peripheral blood, sampled on day 0 of AZD1222 vaccination. Every receptor here comes from an adult in good health. Each CDR3 is given with its conserved first and last residue. Each record gives: CDR3 length, V gene, J gene, clone size, D gene, CDR3 protein, CDR3 DNA. A D gene is named only where the DNA matches it firmly. Size is stated for part of the rows, as once, few or many counts, or as a class when the clone is expanded.

13	TRBV19	TRBJ2-2	NA	NA	CASSISGPGELFF	TGTGCCAGTAGTATTTCGGGGCCCGGGGAGCTGTTTTTT
12	TRBV5-5	TRBJ2-3	NA	NA	CASSLFVDTQYF	TGTGCCAGCAGCTTGTTTGTGGATACGCAGTATTTT
13	TRBV27	TRBJ1-5	NA	NA	CASSYGVGQPQHF	TGTGCCAGCAGTTACGGGGTCGGTCAGCCCCAGCATTTT
14	TRBV2	TRBJ1-5	few	NA	CASSDGQGNQPQHF	TGTGCCAGCAGTGATGGGCAGGGGAATCAGCCCCAGCATTTT
17	TRBV4-2	TRBJ2-7	once	TRBD2	CASSHVAGGPLVYEQYF	TGTGCCAGCAGCCATGTAGCGGGGGGGCCTCTCGTCTACGAGCAGTACTTC
10	TRBV12-3/TRBV12-4	TRBJ1-3	NA	NA	CATLRNTIYF	TGTGCCACGCTGAGGAACACCATATATTTT
13	TRBV7-9	TRBJ1-1	NA	NA	CASSLEGRGGAFF	TGTGCCAGCAGCTTAGAGGGCAGGGGAGGAGCTTTCTTT
12	TRBV3-1/TRBV3-2	TRBJ2-7	NA	NA	CASSQAGHEQYF	TGTGCCAGCAGCCAAGCGGGCCACGAGCAGTACTTC
14	TRBV4-2	TRBJ2-7	NA	NA	CASSQVYPSYEQYF	TGTGCCAGCAGCCAGGTTTACCCCTCCTACGAGCAGTACTTC
13	TRBV7-2	TRBJ2-7	NA	TRBD2	CASSLASSGSEHF	TGTGCCAGCAGCTTAGCTTCAAGCGGGAGTGAACACTTC
16	TRBV27	TRBJ1-1	NA	TRBD1	CASSLSLGQGVTEAFF	TGTGCCAGCAGTTTATCGTTGGGACAGGGGGTCACTGAAGCTTTCTTT
14	TRBV4-2	TRBJ2-5	NA	TRBD2	CASSPGGGQETQYF	TGTGCCAGCAGCCCTGGGGGGGGCCAAGAGACCCAGTACTTC
12	TRBV5-1	TRBJ2-7	NA	TRBD1	CASSRDRNEQYF	TGCGCCAGCAGCCGGGACAGGAACGAGCAGTACTTC
14	TRBV11-2	TRBJ1-6	NA	NA	CASSTNLGNSPLHF	TGTGCCAGCAGCACGAACCTCGGTAATTCACCCCTCCACTTT
11	TRBV2	TRBJ2-1	few	NA	CASSWGRPQFF	TGTGCCAGCAGTTGGGGGCGCCCGCAGTTCTTC
11	TRBV20-1	TRBJ1-1	NA	NA	CSASSGIEAFF	TGCAGTGCTAGTTCAGGTATCGAAGCTTTCTTT
13	TRBV30	TRBJ1-3	NA	TRBD1	CVARGLSGNTIYF	TGTGTCGCTAGGGGGCTCTCTGGAAACACCATATATTTT
15	TRBV6-1	TRBJ1-5	NA	NA	CASSDEGISNQPQHF	TGTGCCAGCAGTGATGAGGGAATCAGCAATCAGCCCCAGCATTTT
19	TRBV5-1	TRBJ1-2	NA	NA	CASSLSFTNAGTPGGGYTF	TGCGCCAGCAGCTTGAGTTTTACAAACGCCGGGACGCCTGGCGGAGGCTACACCTTC
16	TRBV19	TRBJ2-1	once	TRBD2	CASSLGSGRIYNEQFF	TGTGCCAGTAGTTTAGGTAGCGGGAGGATCTACAATGAGCAGTTCTTC
15	TRBV4-3	TRBJ2-3	NA	NA	CASSAGGTSTDTQYF	TGCGCCAGCAGCGCGGGTGGGACTAGCACAGATACGCAGTATTTT
15	TRBV24-1	TRBJ2-1	NA	TRBD1	CATGLAGQGYHEQFF	TGTGCCACCGGGTTAGCGGGACAGGGGTACCATGAGCAGTTCTTC
16	TRBV30	TRBJ1-6	NA	TRBD1	CAWRDWDRGSNSPLHF	TGTGCCTGGAGGGATTGGGACAGGGGAAGTAATTCACCCCTCCACTTT
15	TRBV11-1	TRBJ2-2	few	NA	CASSLGPASTGELFF	TGTGCCAGCAGCTTGGGACCCGCGAGCACCGGGGAGCTGTTTTTT
12	TRBV12-3/TRBV12-4	TRBJ2-2	NA	NA	CASILGTGELFF	TGTGCCAGCATCCTCGGCACCGGGGAGCTGTTTTTT
19	TRBV7-3	TRBJ1-6	NA	TRBD1	CASSLTGRGRPMGPRALHF	TGTGCCAGCAGCTTAACCGGCAGGGGGCGTCCCATGGGCCCTCGAGCCCTCCACTTT
15	TRBV9	TRBJ2-1	once	TRBD2	CASSARLAEVNEQFF	TGTGCCAGCAGCGCCCGACTAGCGGAGGTGAATGAGCAGTTCTTC
15	TRBV6-6	TRBJ1-1	NA	NA	CASSYLGRGNTEAFF	TGTGCCAGCAGTTACCTGGGCAGGGGGAACACTGAAGCTTTCTTT
16	TRBV19	TRBJ1-5	NA	NA	CASSLHGRGFDQPQHF	TGTGCCAGTAGCCTACACGGCAGGGGTTTTGATCAGCCCCAGCATTTT
13	TRBV5-4	TRBJ2-7	NA	TRBD1	CASSRQGIYEQYF	TGTGCCAGCAGCCGACAGGGGATTTACGAGCAGTACTTC
15	TRBV12-5	TRBJ2-7	NA	NA	CASGSGTGLLYEQYF	TGTGCTAGTGGTTCCGGGACTGGATTACTCTACGAGCAGTACTTC
13	TRBV30	TRBJ2-5	NA	NA	CAWRKGPKETQYF	TGTGCCTGGAGAAAGGGACCCAAGGAGACCCAGTACTTC
15	TRBV7-6	TRBJ1-3	NA	TRBD1	CASSPGTVVGNTIYF	TGTGCCAGCAGCCCAGGGACAGTGGTTGGAAACACCATATATTTT
15	TRBV9	TRBJ1-3	NA	NA	CASSVEGGTGNTIYF	TGTGCCAGCAGCGTAGAAGGGGGTACCGGAAACACCATATATTTT
14	TRBV19	TRBJ1-5	NA	NA	CASSITYTNQPQHF	TGTGCCAGTAGTATTACATATACGAATCAGCCCCAGCATTTT
11	TRBV7-8	TRBJ2-1	NA	NA	CASSLRVEQFF	TGTGCCAGCAGCTTACGGGTGGAGCAGTTCTTC
16	TRBV5-8	TRBJ2-7	NA	TRBD1	CASSLGVTGATYEQYF	TGTGCCAGCAGCTTGGGGGTGACAGGGGCGACCTACGAGCAGTACTTC
15	TRBV4-1	TRBJ2-7	NA	TRBD2	CASSREAGERYEQYF	TGCGCCAGCAGCCGGGAAGCGGGAGAACGATACGAGCAGTACTTC
14	TRBV30	TRBJ2-4	NA	NA	CAWSVRGGGNIQYF	TGTGCCTGGAGTGTACGGGGAGGGGGTAACATTCAGTACTTC
13	TRBV3-1/TRBV3-2	TRBJ1-2	NA	NA	CASSQERSRGYTF	TGTGCCAGCAGCCAAGAACGGAGCAGGGGCTACACCTTC
16	TRBV14	TRBJ1-1	NA	TRBD1	CASSPRQGVLNTEAFF	TGTGCCAGCAGCCCGCGACAGGGTGTGTTGAACACTGAAGCTTTCTTT
13	TRBV12-3/TRBV12-4	TRBJ2-7	NA	NA	CASRGRVRHEQYF	TGTGCCAGCAGGGGTCGGGTTCGCCACGAGCAGTACTTC
13	TRBV5-6	TRBJ1-1	NA	TRBD1	CASSFGTGGEAFF	TGTGCCAGCAGCTTCGGGACAGGGGGCGAAGCTTTCTTT
12	TRBV10-2	TRBJ1-1	once	NA	CAASGGNTEAFF	TGCGCCGCCTCCGGAGGGAACACTGAAGCTTTCTTT
15	TRBV2	TRBJ1-5	few	TRBD1	CASSGQGPSNQPQHF	TGTGCCAGCAGTGGACAGGGTCCCAGCAATCAGCCCCAGCATTTT
15	TRBV7-6	TRBJ2-5	NA	NA	CASCLSPSGQETQYF	TGTGCCAGCTGCTTAAGCCCGTCTGGCCAAGAGACCCAGTACTTC
13	TRBV6-1	TRBJ2-7	NA	NA	CASSDGDSSEQYF	TGTGCCAGCAGTGACGGGGATAGTAGCGAGCAGTACTTC
14	TRBV19	TRBJ1-1	NA	NA	CASSIAAGATEAFF	TGTGCCAGTAGTATAGCAGCAGGGGCCACTGAAGCTTTCTTT
16	TRBV6-5	TRBJ1-2	NA	TRBD1	CASSSRQGVGNYGYTF	TGTGCCAGCAGTTCTAGACAGGGGGTTGGTAACTATGGCTACACCTTC
14	TRBV5-4	TRBJ2-7	NA	NA	CASSSGVGSYEQYF	TGTGCCAGCAGTTCTGGGGTAGGCTCCTACGAGCAGTACTTC
12	TRBV12-3/TRBV12-4	TRBJ1-2	NA	NA	CASSSRVYGYTF	TGTGCCAGCAGTTCTAGAGTTTATGGCTACACCTTC
15	TRBV19	TRBJ1-2	NA	NA	CASTLFLQGNYGYTF	TGTGCCAGTACCCTATTCCTGCAGGGTAACTATGGCTACACCTTC
13	TRBV27	TRBJ2-5	NA	NA	CASSLSVGGTQYF	TGTGCCAGCAGTTTATCAGTGGGAGGTACCCAGTACTTC
16	TRBV20-1	TRBJ2-1	NA	NA	CSASPETAASYNEQFF	TGCAGTGCTAGTCCCGAGACTGCCGCCTCCTACAATGAGCAGTTCTTC